This is a list of T cell receptor beta chains from one sample in a study of Graves' ophthalmopathy and Graves' hyperthyroidism. TCRdb re-derived calls from the multiplex PCR reads in MiXCR, one entry per CDR3 protein. Of over 650,000 distinct CDR3 sequences listed, under 50% are singletons. Sequencing was performed on peripheral blood. These receptors were taken from an adult man with Graves' ophthalmopathy. Both conserved end residues are part of each CDR3. Each record gives: J gene, clone size, D gene, V gene, CDR3 protein, CDR3 DNA. A D gene is named only where the DNA matches it firmly. Size values are once, few and many counts, or a class for expanded clones, and some rows have none.

j_gene: TRBJ1-2; abundance: -; d_gene: TRBD1; v_gene: TRBV29-1; CDR3aa: CSVANQGDGYTF; CDR3nt: TGCAGCGTCGCGAACCAGGGGGATGGCTACACCTTC
j_gene: TRBJ2-6; abundance: many; d_gene: -; v_gene: TRBV10-3; CDR3aa: CAISDITVGANVLTF; CDR3nt: TGTGCCATCAGTGATATCACAGTTGGGGCCAACGTCCTGACTTTC
j_gene: TRBJ2-2; abundance: -; d_gene: TRBD2; v_gene: TRBV19; CDR3aa: CASSSGLAGGMMNTGELFF; CDR3nt: TGTGCCAGTAGTTCCGGACTAGCGGGGGGTATGATGAACACCGGGGAGCTGTTTTTT
j_gene: TRBJ2-7; abundance: -; d_gene: TRBD1; v_gene: TRBV4-1; CDR3aa: CASGYLWTGNYEQYF; CDR3nt: TGCGCCAGCGGATACCTGTGGACAGGGAACTACGAGCAGTACTTC
j_gene: TRBJ2-7; abundance: few; d_gene: TRBD2; v_gene: TRBV27; CDR3aa: CASSYRGVTYEQYF; CDR3nt: TGTGCCAGCAGTTATCGGGGGGTGACATACGAGCAGTACTTC
j_gene: TRBJ2-7; abundance: -; d_gene: TRBD1; v_gene: TRBV2; CDR3aa: CASSPLGGTGDNTQYF; CDR3nt: TGTGCCAGCAGCCCCCTTGGAGGGACAGGGGACAATACGCAGTACTTC
j_gene: TRBJ1-1; abundance: many; d_gene: -; v_gene: TRBV6-6; CDR3aa: CASSYGASTRNTEAFF; CDR3nt: TGTGCCAGCAGTTACGGGGCCTCAACCAGGAACACTGAAGCTTTCTTT
j_gene: TRBJ1-1; abundance: few; d_gene: -; v_gene: TRBV12-5; CDR3aa: CASGLRENTEAFF; CDR3nt: TGTGCTAGTGGTTTGAGAGAGAACACTGAAGCTTTCTTT
j_gene: TRBJ1-2; abundance: -; d_gene: TRBD1; v_gene: TRBV2; CDR3aa: CASSEETGGYGYTF; CDR3nt: TGTGCCAGCAGTGAAGAAACAGGGGGTTACGGCTACACCTTC
j_gene: TRBJ1-2; abundance: many; d_gene: TRBD1; v_gene: TRBV7-6; CDR3aa: CASSPLGQGNGYTF; CDR3nt: TGTGCCAGCAGCCCTCTAGGACAGGGGAATGGCTACACCTTC
j_gene: TRBJ1-5; abundance: once; d_gene: -; v_gene: TRBV6-5; CDR3aa: CAISEGVAGVQTQHF; CDR3nt: TGTGCCATCAGTGAGGGGGTAGCGGGAGTACAGACCCAGCATTTT
j_gene: TRBJ2-2; abundance: -; d_gene: -; v_gene: TRBV7-6; CDR3aa: CARRDMDTGELFF; CDR3nt: TGTGCTCGCCGGGACATGGACACCGGGGAGCTGTTTTTT
j_gene: TRBJ2-5; abundance: -; d_gene: -; v_gene: TRBV7-8; CDR3aa: CASSLERTQETQYF; CDR3nt: TGTGCCAGCAGCTTAGAAAGGACCCAAGAGACCCAGTACTTC
j_gene: TRBJ2-5; abundance: -; d_gene: -; v_gene: TRBV10-3; CDR3aa: CAISRRVSGKDQETQYF; CDR3nt: TGTGCCATCAGCAGACGGGTGTCAGGGAAGGACCAAGAGACCCAGTACTTC
j_gene: TRBJ2-5; abundance: many; d_gene: -; v_gene: TRBV9; CDR3aa: CASSVVGETQYF; CDR3nt: TGTGCCAGCAGCGTAGTCGGTGAGACCCAGTACTTC
j_gene: TRBJ2-7; abundance: many; d_gene: -; v_gene: TRBV19; CDR3aa: CASSPRAVSFYEQYF; CDR3nt: TGTGCCAGTAGTCCCCGGGCCGTCTCTTTCTACGAGCAGTACTTC
j_gene: TRBJ1-1; abundance: -; d_gene: -; v_gene: TRBV18; CDR3aa: CASSTQLPEAFF; CDR3nt: TGTGCCAGCTCAACTCAGCTACCTGAAGCTTTCTTT
j_gene: TRBJ1-6; abundance: -; d_gene: TRBD1; v_gene: TRBV9; CDR3aa: CASSVGTGSYSPLHF; CDR3nt: TGTGCCAGCAGCGTCGGGACAGGGTCATATTCACCCCTCCACTTT
j_gene: TRBJ1-5; abundance: -; d_gene: -; v_gene: TRBV9; CDR3aa: CASNEGGDGVRAQHF; CDR3nt: TGTGCCAGCAACGAGGGAGGGGACGGCGTAAGGGCCCAGCATTTT
j_gene: TRBJ1-1; abundance: few; d_gene: -; v_gene: TRBV6-2/TRBV6-3; CDR3aa: CASSTGGDEAFF; CDR3nt: TGTGCCAGCAGTACTGGGGGTGATGAAGCTTTCTTT
j_gene: TRBJ2-7; abundance: -; d_gene: -; v_gene: TRBV5-1; CDR3aa: CASSPKQGLYLTEQYF; CDR3nt: TGCGCCAGCAGCCCCAAACAGGGCCTATACCTAACCGAGCAGTACTTC
j_gene: TRBJ1-3; abundance: -; d_gene: -; v_gene: TRBV10-3; CDR3aa: CARGGGNTIYF; CDR3nt: TGTGCCCGCGGTGGCGGGAACACCATATATTTT
j_gene: TRBJ1-1; abundance: many; d_gene: -; v_gene: TRBV2; CDR3aa: CASSGGFAAFF; CDR3nt: TGTGCCAGCAGTGGGGGGTTTGCAGCTTTCTTT
j_gene: TRBJ1-3; abundance: -; d_gene: -; v_gene: TRBV6-5; CDR3aa: CASSYVSGRDTIYF; CDR3nt: TGTGCCAGCAGTTACGTCTCAGGGAGAGACACCATATATTTT
j_gene: TRBJ1-6; abundance: many; d_gene: -; v_gene: TRBV7-9; CDR3aa: CASSLNLDSPLHF; CDR3nt: TGTGCCAGCAGCTTGAATCTGGATTCACCCCTCCACTTT
j_gene: TRBJ1-5; abundance: -; d_gene: -; v_gene: TRBV5-1; CDR3aa: CASSLGQENQPQHF; CDR3nt: TGCGCCAGCAGCTTGGGACAGGAAAATCAGCCCCAGCATTTT
j_gene: TRBJ1-1; abundance: few; d_gene: TRBD1; v_gene: TRBV7-9; CDR3aa: CASSPGTGKAFF; CDR3nt: TGTGCCAGCAGCCCTGGGACAGGGAAAGCTTTCTTT
j_gene: TRBJ2-7; abundance: many; d_gene: -; v_gene: TRBV7-9; CDR3aa: CASTEGYYEQYF; CDR3nt: TGTGCCAGCACCGAAGGGTACTACGAGCAGTACTTC
j_gene: TRBJ2-7; abundance: few; d_gene: -; v_gene: TRBV19; CDR3aa: CASSGTQNYEQYF; CDR3nt: TGTGCCAGTTCCGGGACTCAAAATTACGAGCAGTACTTC
j_gene: TRBJ1-5; abundance: -; d_gene: -; v_gene: TRBV19; CDR3aa: CASSIVKGGRSNQPQHF; CDR3nt: TGTGCCAGTAGTATAGTTAAGGGAGGGAGAAGCAATCAGCCCCAGCATTTT
j_gene: TRBJ1-2; abundance: many; d_gene: -; v_gene: TRBV19; CDR3aa: CASSERGTNYGYTF; CDR3nt: TGTGCCAGTAGTGAGAGGGGGACCAACTATGGCTACACCTTC
j_gene: TRBJ2-7; abundance: many; d_gene: -; v_gene: TRBV12-3/TRBV12-4; CDR3aa: CASSTQLGSDEQYF; CDR3nt: TGTGCCAGCAGTACCCAGCTGGGGTCGGACGAGCAGTACTTC
j_gene: TRBJ1-5; abundance: few; d_gene: TRBD1; v_gene: TRBV12-5; CDR3aa: CASGLATGTVLGQPQHF; CDR3nt: TGTGCTAGTGGTTTGGCTACCGGGACAGTCTTGGGTCAGCCCCAGCATTTT
j_gene: TRBJ2-7; abundance: -; d_gene: TRBD1; v_gene: TRBV6-1; CDR3aa: CASSDGQDYEQYF; CDR3nt: TGTGCCAGCAGTGATGGACAGGATTACGAGCAGTACTTC
j_gene: TRBJ1-2; abundance: many; d_gene: TRBD1; v_gene: TRBV20-1; CDR3aa: CSARKGGGNYGYTF; CDR3nt: TGCAGTGCTAGAAAAGGGGGCGGAAACTATGGCTACACCTTC
j_gene: TRBJ2-7; abundance: few; d_gene: TRBD2; v_gene: TRBV7-9; CDR3aa: CASSWGTSGTFYEQYF; CDR3nt: TGTGCCAGCAGCTGGGGGACTAGCGGGACTTTCTACGAGCAGTACTTC
j_gene: TRBJ2-7; abundance: few; d_gene: -; v_gene: TRBV2; CDR3aa: CASSDWNPYEQYF; CDR3nt: TGTGCCAGCAGTGATTGGAACCCCTACGAGCAGTACTTC
j_gene: TRBJ1-1; abundance: -; d_gene: -; v_gene: TRBV5-5; CDR3aa: CASSLVGGWETEAFF; CDR3nt: TGTGCCAGCAGCTTGGTTGGAGGGTGGGAGACTGAAGCTTTCTTT
j_gene: TRBJ1-3; abundance: -; d_gene: -; v_gene: TRBV29-1; CDR3aa: CSVSRAGDGNTIYF; CDR3nt: TGCAGCGTTAGCCGGGCAGGGGATGGAAACACCATATATTTT
j_gene: TRBJ2-5; abundance: -; d_gene: TRBD1; v_gene: TRBV5-1; CDR3aa: CASTLGQGMETQYF; CDR3nt: TGCGCCAGCACTCTGGGACAGGGGATGGAGACCCAGTACTTC
j_gene: TRBJ2-7; abundance: few; d_gene: -; v_gene: TRBV6-6; CDR3aa: CASTRQGGYGRQYF; CDR3nt: TGTGCCAGCACCCGACAGGGAGGCTATGGTCGGCAGTACTTC
j_gene: TRBJ1-2; abundance: -; d_gene: TRBD1; v_gene: TRBV29-1; CDR3aa: CSVGTGDYTF; CDR3nt: TGCAGCGTTGGGACAGGGGACTACACCTTC
j_gene: TRBJ1-1; abundance: -; d_gene: -; v_gene: TRBV2; CDR3aa: CASIRTEAFF; CDR3nt: TGTGCCAGCATTAGGACTGAAGCTTTCTTT
j_gene: TRBJ1-1; abundance: few; d_gene: TRBD1; v_gene: TRBV5-1; CDR3aa: CASSLGTGVGMNTEAFF; CDR3nt: TGTGCCAGCAGCTTAGGGACAGGGGTCGGGATGAACACTGAAGCTTTCTTT
j_gene: TRBJ1-5; abundance: many; d_gene: TRBD1; v_gene: TRBV19; CDR3aa: CASLQGYSNQPQHF; CDR3nt: TGTGCCAGTCTACAGGGGTATAGCAATCAGCCCCAGCATTTT
j_gene: TRBJ1-5; abundance: -; d_gene: TRBD1; v_gene: TRBV2; CDR3aa: CASARTGQPQHF; CDR3nt: TGTGCCAGCGCCCGGACAGGTCAGCCCCAGCATTTT
j_gene: TRBJ2-2; abundance: -; d_gene: -; v_gene: TRBV5-1; CDR3aa: CASSFRVTNTGELFF; CDR3nt: TGCGCCAGCAGCTTCAGGGTTACGAACACCGGGGAGCTGTTTTTT
j_gene: TRBJ1-5; abundance: -; d_gene: TRBD1; v_gene: TRBV20-1; CDR3aa: CSARGTGDQPQHF; CDR3nt: TGCAGTGCTAGAGGGACAGGGGATCAGCCCCAGCATTTT
j_gene: TRBJ1-5; abundance: once; d_gene: -; v_gene: TRBV11-2; CDR3aa: CASSSPPETQHF; CDR3nt: TGTGCCAGCAGCTCCCCCCCAGAGACCCAGCATTTT
j_gene: TRBJ2-7; abundance: few; d_gene: TRBD1; v_gene: TRBV10-3; CDR3aa: CASLAVGQAYEQYF; CDR3nt: TGTGCCAGCCTGGCCGTGGGACAGGCCTACGAGCAGTACTTC
j_gene: TRBJ2-7; abundance: -; d_gene: -; v_gene: TRBV29-1; CDR3aa: CSVRSYEQYF; CDR3nt: TGCAGTGTTAGGTCCTACGAGCAGTACTTC
j_gene: TRBJ2-7; abundance: few; d_gene: TRBD2; v_gene: TRBV27; CDR3aa: CAVFALREVASYEQYF; CDR3nt: TGTGCCGTATTTGCCTTGCGGGAGGTTGCCTCCTACGAGCAGTACTTC
j_gene: TRBJ1-3; abundance: once; d_gene: -; v_gene: TRBV10-3; CDR3aa: CAIRGGGAQNTIYF; CDR3nt: TGTGCCATCAGGGGAGGGGGGGCGCAGAACACCATATATTTT
j_gene: TRBJ1-3; abundance: -; d_gene: -; v_gene: TRBV10-3; CDR3aa: CASSYSRAGNTIYF; CDR3nt: TGTGCCAGCAGTTACTCCAGGGCTGGAAACACCATATATTTT
j_gene: TRBJ2-7; abundance: few; d_gene: TRBD2; v_gene: TRBV13; CDR3aa: CASSYGAGGQVEQYF; CDR3nt: TGTGCCAGCAGCTACGGGGCGGGGGGGCAGGTCGAGCAGTACTTC
j_gene: TRBJ1-1; abundance: many; d_gene: TRBD1; v_gene: TRBV19; CDR3aa: CASRSKGATEAFF; CDR3nt: TGTGCCAGTAGGAGTAAGGGGGCCACTGAAGCTTTCTTT
j_gene: TRBJ1-4; abundance: once; d_gene: TRBD1; v_gene: TRBV7-2; CDR3aa: CASSAVQGANEKLFF; CDR3nt: TGTGCCAGCAGCGCGGTACAGGGGGCTAATGAAAAACTGTTTTTT
j_gene: TRBJ2-5; abundance: -; d_gene: TRBD2; v_gene: TRBV2; CDR3aa: CASSYSSASGRETQYF; CDR3nt: TGTGCCAGCAGTTACTCGTCGGCTAGCGGTAGAGAGACCCAGTACTTC
j_gene: TRBJ2-7; abundance: -; d_gene: -; v_gene: TRBV10-1; CDR3aa: CASSDRPNSPEQYF; CDR3nt: TGCGCCAGCAGCGACCGGCCCAACTCCCCCGAGCAGTACTTC